The sample holds a few counts of the clone carrying this TCR beta chain. Profiling relied on immunoSEQ multiplex PCR, and the TCRdb table lists in-frame clones only, not all of them. The repertoire consists of 70,000 to 85,000 clones, with roughly 84% occurring once and the leading ten covering about 9.9%. This sample is part of a study of control samples from healthy donors and cancer patients. Trimming removed 0 bases from V and 0 bases from J; junction bases left unmatched: 9. CDR3 length: 18 amino acids. Germline V gene sequence: CDR1 SGHRS, CDR2 YFSETQ. The source material was PBMCs. The genes are TRBV5-1 and TRBJ2-1; 7 bases agree with TRBD2. The receptor was isolated from a man between 60 and 70 years old with head and neck cancer. This chain's CDR3 is CASSLDTTSESSYNEQFF. The CDR3 nucleotides are TGCGCCAGCAGCTTGGACACAACTAGCGAGAGCTCCTACAATGAGCAGTTCTTC.